These 2 T cell receptor beta chains were sequenced from one sample in a study of blood T cells in healthy people across ages. The second PCR ran 7 to 11 cycles with a sample-barcoded 5' primer and J-beta primers. TCRdb fed the 5' RACE reads into MiXCR, producing one record per CDR3 protein. The sample includes 550,000 to 700,000 distinct CDR3 sequences, 25% to 30% of them seen just once. The sequenced material came from blood. All receptors come from a woman between 65 and 79 years old in good health.

The chain links TRBV6-6 to TRBJ2-5; no firm D call. The better agreement between TRBJ2-7 and the DNA end casts doubt on the J call. There are 15 residues in the CDR3. Germline CDR1 and CDR2: MNHNY and SVGAGI (reference sequence). Written as DNA, the CDR3 is TGTGCCAGCAGTCCAAGCAGGTTTGGGGCCTACGAGCAGTACTTC. Translation: CASSPSRFGAYEQYF.

This chain uses TRBV21-1 with TRBJ2-5; the D call in the table, TRBD1, was not verified against the DNA. TRBV21-1 is noted as a pseudogene. This CDR3 is 15 amino acids long. CDR3 nucleotides: TGTGCCAGCAGCACAAACCGGGACATCCAAGAGACCCAGTACTTC. Its protein product is CASSTNRDIQETQYF.